The clone carrying this TCR beta chain was detected a few times. Its target is unknown. This sample is part of a study of CD8+ T cells in alopecia areata. The CDR3 sequence is 14 residues long. The V gene lost 5 bases and the J gene lost 4 bases, with 17 bases spanning the gap. In germline, CDR1 is SQVTM, CDR2 ANQGSEA. RNA extraction and reverse transcription yielded cDNA as sequencing template. The assay was immunoSEQ multiplex PCR, and TCRdb's table has in-frame clones only and misses some. The sample includes roughly 70,000 clones, 29% of them seen just once. The treatment was: oral pan-JAK inhibitor, 5-10 mg twice daily. Specimens obtained from alopecia areata patients comprised lesional scalp punch biopsies and peripheral blood. PBMCs served as the source from which CD4+ and CD8+ T cells were sorted. Study-level findings and limits: Just one nonresponder means the tie between baseline CD8+ expansion and response stays uncertain. Scalp sequencing also captures normal skin's resident alphabeta T cells.

The V gene is TRBV29-1, the J gene TRBJ1-2, with unresolved D. This receptor was identified in a human donor with alopecia areata. Source: CD8+ T cells sorted from blood, taken at week 4, from a patient treated with tofacitinib. As DNA, the CDR3 is TGCAGCGTTTTCTTTCGGGTGCCCTCCTATGGCTACACCTTC. Its translation: CSVFFRVPSYGYTF.